A single sample gave rise to the 26 T cell receptor beta chains below, sequenced in a study of monozygotic twins with inflammatory bowel disease. TCRdb reprocessed the 5' RACE reads, with one entry per CDR3 protein and no DNA. This specimen shows nearly 450,000 distinct CDR3 sequences; the ten leading clones hold 2% to 2.5%. The specimen sequenced was blood. All receptors derive from a human donor with ulcerative colitis or Crohn's disease, or a healthy co-twin of an affected twin (not recorded which).

J is TRBJ1-5 and V is TRBV4-1. Germline CDR1 and CDR2: MGHRA and YSYEKL. The CDR3 consists of 17 residues. This CDR3 is CASSRLTLTPIAQPQHF.

CDR3 region: CASSLLAGQTGAKNIQYF. The V and J genes are TRBV11-2 and TRBJ2-4; TCRdb's D gene call, TRBD2, goes unchecked for lack of DNA. The CDR3 extends over 18 amino acids. Germline V gives CDR1 SGHAT, CDR2 FQNNGV.

The rearrangement links TRBV27 to TRBJ2-3. CDR1 MNHEY and CDR2 SMNVEV come from the germline V gene (reference sequence). The CDR3 loop spans 17 amino acids. CDR3 loop: CASSLKITATSTDTQYF.

V gene TRBV2 combines with J gene TRBJ2-7; the D call from TCRdb, TRBD2, cannot be confirmed without DNA. The germline gives CDR1 SNHLY, CDR2 FYNNEI. This CDR3 is 14 amino acids long. CDR3 sequence: CASTRRDSAFEQYF.

The V and J genes are TRBV14 and TRBJ2-3; TCRdb reports TRBD1, a call that lacks DNA to check it against. CDR3 length: 15 amino acids. Germline V gene data show CDR1 as SGHDN and CDR2 as FVKESK. CDR3 protein: CASSRQGGVTDTQYF.

The rearrangement uses TRBV6-1 and TRBJ1-6; TCRdb picks TRBD1, but there is no DNA to check that call. This CDR3 is built from 14 residues. CDR1 MNHNS and CDR2 SASEGT come from the germline V gene. The CDR3 sequence: CASSPETVNSPLHF.

The chain recombines TRBV20-1 with TRBJ2-7. The CDR3 length is 15 residues. Germline loops: CDR1 DFQATT, CDR2 SNEGSKA (reference sequence). The CDR3 loop is CSARDSQGSSYEQYF.

The rearrangement uses TRBV9 and TRBJ2-4; TCRdb gives TRBD1 as the D gene, but with no DNA this cannot be confirmed. Looked up from germline, CDR1 is SGDLS and CDR2 is YYNGEE. This CDR3 is 17 amino acids long. The chain's CDR3 is CASSVAPPGGTKNIQYF.

The chain's CDR3 is CASHAAGGKNIQYF. The chain joins TRBV19 to TRBJ2-4; the D gene TCRdb calls, TRBD1, cannot be checked with no DNA. This CDR3 region has 14 residues. Germline assignment: CDR1 LNHDA and CDR2 SQIVND (reference sequence).

The chain couples TRBV14 to TRBJ2-7. This CDR3 is built from 14 residues. CDR1 and CDR2 from the germline V gene are SGHDN and FVKESK. This CDR3 is CASSATGALYEQYF.

This rearrangement joins TRBV3-1 to TRBJ2-2. The CDR3 consists of 17 residues. Germline V gene lookup returns CDR1 LGHDT and CDR2 YNNKEL (reference sequence). The CDR3 region is CASSQELLILKTGELFF.

This rearrangement joins TRBV6-1 to TRBJ2-1; TCRdb lists TRBD2, though no DNA is available to test this call. Germline values: CDR1 MNHNS, CDR2 SASEGT. There are 15 residues in the CDR3. The CDR3 region is CASSITSGSYNEQFF.

The rearrangement uses TRBV7-9 and TRBJ2-7; with no DNA, the TCRdb D assignment of TRBD1 cannot be verified. This CDR3 spans 11 amino acids. Germline V gene data show CDR1 as SEHNR and CDR2 as FQNEAQ (reference sequence). This CDR3 is CASSSPGEQYF.

The genes are TRBV18 and TRBJ1-5; TCRdb outputs TRBD1, but without DNA this stays unchecked. This CDR3 spans 16 amino acids. The V gene's germline CDR1 is KGHSH and CDR2 LQKENI. This CDR3 is CASSPGTGTVGQPQHF.

V and J are TRBV28 and TRBJ2-7; TCRdb's D call of TRBD1 is untestable without DNA. The germline CDR1 and CDR2 sequences are MDHEN and SYDVKM. CDR3 length: 15 amino acids. This CDR3 is CASRPTGTGGYEQYF.

The V and J genes are TRBV20-1 and TRBJ2-2. CDR1 and CDR2 (germline): DFQATT, SNEGSKA (reference sequence). The CDR3 runs to 12 residues. CDR3: CSAQRSTGELFF.

This chain uses TRBV5-6 with TRBJ2-1; TCRdb selects TRBD1, and the lack of DNA leaves this call unchecked. The germline V gene encodes CDR1 SGHDT and CDR2 YYEEEE. CDR3 length equals 15 residues. CDR3 sequence reads: CASSFAQGAGGEQFF.

The rearrangement uses TRBV11-2 and TRBJ2-1; TCRdb designates TRBD2, a call that cannot be tested without DNA. Germline values: CDR1 SGHAT, CDR2 FQNNGV. This CDR3 comprises 16 residues. CDR3: CASSLGGSGIYNEQFF.

The chain couples TRBV4-1 to TRBJ1-2. This CDR3 region has 14 residues. Germline assignment: CDR1 MGHRA and CDR2 YSYEKL. The chain's CDR3 is CASSRERSNYGYTF.

This chain links TRBV19 with TRBJ2-7. The CDR3 runs 14 residues. Germline V lookup: CDR1 LNHDA, CDR2 SQIVND (reference sequence). Here the CDR3 reads CASSIAGVVYEQYF. Together with reference TRBV19 and TRBJ2-7, the CDR3 gives the full variable domain: DGGITQSPKYLFRKEGQNVTLSCEQNLNHDAMYWYRQDPGQGLRLIYYSQIVNDFQKGDIAEGYSVSREKKESFPLTVTSAQKNPTAFYLCASSIAGVVYEQYFGPGTRLTVT.

V usage is TRBV3-1 and J usage is TRBJ2-5; without DNA, the TCRdb call of TRBD1 cannot be checked. The germline CDR1 and CDR2 sequences are LGHDT and YNNKEL (reference sequence). The CDR3 totals 15 residues. The CDR3 here is CASSQDGSHQETQYF.

The rearrangement joins TRBV3-1 to TRBJ1-4. Germline V gene data show CDR1 as LGHDT and CDR2 as YNNKEL (reference sequence). This CDR3 has 11 residues. CDR3 protein: CASSHFEKLFF.

The chain recombines TRBV15 with TRBJ2-1; TCRdb lists TRBD2, though no DNA is available to test this call. The germline V gene has CDR1 LNHNV and CDR2 YYDKDF (reference sequence). This CDR3 contains 15 residues. The CDR3 loop is CATSRTSGGRDEQFF.

The rearrangement joins TRBV5-4 to TRBJ2-7; checking the TCRdb D call of TRBD1 is not possible without DNA. The CDR3 is made up of 15 amino acids. The germline gives CDR1 SGHNT, CDR2 YYREEE (reference sequence). The CDR3 loop reads CASSPGTGSSYEQYF. Based on the CDR3 plus reference TRBV5-4 and TRBJ2-7, the full variable domain is ETGVTQSPTHLIKTRGQQVTLRCSSQSGHNTVSWYQQALGQGPQFIFQYYREEENGRGNFPPRFSGLQFPNYSSELNVNALELDDSALYLCASSPGTGSSYEQYFGPGTRLTVT.

The chain joins TRBV5-1 to TRBJ1-3. The CDR3 has 14 amino acids. Germline CDR1 is SGHRS and CDR2 is YFSETQ. The CDR3 sequence: CASSGGNSGNTIYF.

The chain combines TRBV18 with TRBJ1-2. CDR1 and CDR2 (germline): KGHSH, LQKENI. CDR3 size: 14 residues. CDR3 sequence: CASSPLGAEGPLTF.